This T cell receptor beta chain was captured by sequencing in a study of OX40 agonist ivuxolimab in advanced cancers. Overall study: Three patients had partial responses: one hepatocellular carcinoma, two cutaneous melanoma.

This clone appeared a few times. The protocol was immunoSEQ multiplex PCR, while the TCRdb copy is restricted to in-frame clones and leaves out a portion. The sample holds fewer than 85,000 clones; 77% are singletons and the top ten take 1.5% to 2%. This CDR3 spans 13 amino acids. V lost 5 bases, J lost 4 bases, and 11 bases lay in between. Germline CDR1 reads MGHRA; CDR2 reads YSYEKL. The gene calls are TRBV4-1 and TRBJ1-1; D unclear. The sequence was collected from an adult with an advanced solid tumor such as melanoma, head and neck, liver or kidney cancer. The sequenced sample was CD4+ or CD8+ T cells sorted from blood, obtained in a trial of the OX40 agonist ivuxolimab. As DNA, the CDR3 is TGCGCCAGCAGCGCGAACCCCGCCACTGAAGCTTTCTTT. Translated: CASSANPATEAFF.